The 20 T cell receptor beta chains below come from one sample, sequenced in a study of cytotoxic CD8 clonotypes in ibrutinib-treated CLL. Profiled with immunoSEQ multiplex PCR; TCRdb holds only in-frame clones, not every one. The table includes 8,500 to 13,000 clones, about four fifths detected once. The sample was PBMCs, taken at disease progression, from a patient treated with ibrutinib. The receptors were gathered from a human donor with chronic lymphocytic leukemia.

This clone was observed a handful of times. The chain employs TRBV7-2 and TRBJ1-2; TRBD1 matches 9 bases. Germline trimming cut 4 bases from V and 9 bases from J; bases unmatched to any gene: 9. Germline lookup yields CDR1 SGHTA and CDR2 FQGNSA. The CDR3 has 14 amino acids. CDR3: CASSSWPGQGSYTF. CDR3 sequence (DNA): TGTGCCAGCAGCTCCTGGCCGGGACAGGGAAGCTACACCTTC.

The CDR3 bases are TGTGCCAGCACCACCCAGGGACAGGGAGTTCAGCCCCAGCATTTT. It translates to CASTTQGQGVQPQHF. The chain uses TRBV6-1 and TRBJ1-5; 9 bases agree with TRBD1. The CDR3 is 15 residues long. Germline lookup yields CDR1 MNHNS and CDR2 SASEGT. The V and J ends lost 7 bases and 6 bases, in that order; junction bases with no gene match: 10.

The chain couples TRBV4-2 to TRBJ2-2; the D gene could be TRBD1 or TRBD2 (5 bases each). The CDR3 is 16 residues long. Germline loops: CDR1 LGHNA, CDR2 YNFKEQ. V was shortened by 2 bases and J by 10 bases, with 20 bases between the two germline ends. The CDR3 DNA reads TGTGCCAGCAGCCAAAGGGAAGGGACGACGCCGACGGAGCTGTTTTTT. It encodes CASSQREGTTPTELFF.

V usage is TRBV4-2 and J usage is TRBJ2-1, with TRBD2 identical over 10 bases. Germline assignment: CDR1 LGHNA and CDR2 YNFKEQ. J gave up 3 bases and V 1 base, and 3 bases lay outside the gene matches. The CDR3 runs 16 residues. Here the CDR3 DNA reads TGTGCCAGCAGCCAAGTGGCTAGCGGGGGCTACAATGAGCAGTTCTTC. Amino acid sequence: CASSQVASGGYNEQFF.

The chain recombines TRBV29-1 with TRBJ1-4, with unresolved D. Deletions cut 7 bases from V and 6 bases from J, with 9 bases between. Germline values: CDR1 SQVTM, CDR2 ANQGSEA. This CDR3 has 11 residues. CDR3: CSGLFDEKLFF. The DNA of the CDR3 is TGCAGCGGTCTCTTTGATGAAAAACTGTTTTTT.

This rearrangement joins TRBV30 to TRBJ1-2, with 8 positions matching TRBD1. In germline, CDR1 is GTSNPN, CDR2 SVGIG (reference sequence). The CDR3 sequence is 12 residues long. Trimming at V came to 5 bases and at J to 4 bases, leaving 3 bases not matched to a gene. The CDR3 loop is CAWGQGGYGYTF. CDR3 DNA sequence: TGTGCCTGGGGACAGGGCGGCTATGGCTACACCTTC.

The chain couples TRBV2 to TRBJ2-1; D remains unclear. V was shortened by 5 bases and J by 2 bases, with 4 bases between the two germline ends. This CDR3 comprises 12 residues. Germline V gene data show CDR1 as SNHLY and CDR2 as FYNNEI. The CDR3 DNA reads TGTGCCAGCAGTCCGACCTACAATGAGCAGTTCTTC. Translation: CASSPTYNEQFF.

J is TRBJ2-7 and V is TRBV28; 7 bases match TRBD1. The V and J ends lost 2 bases and 4 bases, in that order; junction bases with no gene match: 8. In germline, CDR1 is MDHEN, CDR2 SYDVKM. This CDR3 is 15 amino acids long. The CDR3 DNA sequence: TGTGCCAGCAGTTTAGTACAGGGGAAGAGTTACGAGCAGTACTTC. The encoded protein is CASSLVQGKSYEQYF.

This clone occurred once. This sequence joins TRBV11-3 and TRBJ2-7, with a possible D match to TRBD2 (6 bases). The length of the CDR3 is 13 residues. The germline V gene has CDR1 SGHNT and CDR2 YENEEA. V was shortened by 2 bases and J by 6 bases, with 11 bases between the two germline ends. The CDR3 DNA sequence: TGTGCCAGCAGCTTATTCCCGGAGGGCGAGCAGTACTTC. The encoded protein is CASSLFPEGEQYF.

The chain employs TRBV19 and TRBJ2-1, with 12 bases fitting TRBD1. The V and J ends lost 5 bases and 8 bases, in that order; junction bases with no gene match: 10. This CDR3 is built from 16 residues. CDR1 and CDR2 from the germline V gene are LNHDA and SQIVND (reference sequence). Here the CDR3 DNA reads TGTGCCAGTAGTCTGAGATCCGGGACAGGGGGCGATGAGCAGTTCTTC. Its protein product is CASSLRSGTGGDEQFF. Drawing the rest from reference TRBV19 and TRBJ2-1, the complete variable domain is DGGITQSPKYLFRKEGQNVTLSCEQNLNHDAMYWYRQDPGQGLRLIYYSQIVNDFQKGDIAEGYSVSREKKESFPLTVTSAQKNPTAFYLCASSLRSGTGGDEQFFGPGTRLTVL.

The DNA of the CDR3 is TGTGCCTGGAGTCGCGGGGGGGAAACGGAAAAACTGTTTTTT. Translating gives CAWSRGGETEKLFF. The genes are TRBV30 and TRBJ1-4; weak D call: TRBD1 (5 bases). V was cut by 2 bases and J by 8 bases, with 15 bases left in between. Germline V CDR1 and CDR2: GTSNPN, SVGIG (reference sequence). The CDR3 runs 14 residues. The full variable domain, completed using reference TRBV30 and TRBJ1-4, is SQTIHQWPATLVQPVGSPLSLECTVEGTSNPNLYWYRQAAGRGLQLLFYSVGIGQISSEVPQNLSASRPQDRQFILSSKKLLLSDSGFYLCAWSRGGETEKLFFGSGTQLSVL.

This sequence joins TRBV4-1 and TRBJ1-5; D not certain. CDR1 MGHRA and CDR2 YSYEKL come from the germline V gene. CDR3 length: 15 residues. With 0 bases removed from V and 6 bases from J, the gap between germline ends came to 12 bases. As DNA, the CDR3 is TGCGCCAGCAGCCAAGACCCCGCGGACGGTCAGCCCCAGCATTTT. Its protein product is CASSQDPADGQPQHF.

The chain combines TRBV7-9 with TRBJ2-2; D is uncertain. With 2 bases removed from V and 4 bases from J, the gap between germline ends came to 2 bases. The germline gives CDR1 SEHNR, CDR2 FQNEAQ (reference sequence). The CDR3 spans 12 residues. The DNA for the CDR3 is TGTGCCAGCAGCTTATTCACCGGGGAGCTGTTTTTT. Translation gives CASSLFTGELFF.

The CDR3 protein is CSVDLTPARYGYTF. CDR3 DNA sequence: TGCAGCGTTGATTTGACACCGGCTAGGTATGGCTACACCTTC. The V and J genes are TRBV29-1 and TRBJ1-2; unclear D gene. Germline V gene lookup returns CDR1 SQVTM and CDR2 ANQGSEA. CDR3 length: 14 residues. V lost 3 bases, J lost 5 bases, and 16 bases lay in between. Together with reference TRBV29-1 and TRBJ1-2, the CDR3 gives the full variable domain: SAVISQKPSRDICQRGTSLTIQCQVDSQVTMMFWYRQQPGQSLTLIATANQGSEATYESGFVIDKFPISRPNLTFSTLTVSNMSPEDSSIYLCSVDLTPARYGYTFGSGTRLTVV.

The V and J genes are TRBV29-1 and TRBJ2-2; D is possibly TRBD1 (5 bases). Germline V gene sequence: CDR1 SQVTM, CDR2 ANQGSEA. This CDR3 region has 14 residues. The ends were cut back, 3 bases at V and 7 bases at J, with 15 bases in the middle. As DNA, the CDR3 is TGCAGCGTTGACGTCCAGGGTCTACGCGGGGAGCTGTTTTTT. Translated, it gives CSVDVQGLRGELFF.

V and J are TRBV10-3 and TRBJ1-1; weak D call: TRBD1 (6 bases). In germline, CDR1 is ENHRY, CDR2 SYGVKD. This CDR3 has 15 amino acids. Trimming shortened V by 3 bases and J by 3 bases, and 14 bases separated the two germline ends. The chain's CDR3 is CAISDRGRGYTEAFF. As DNA, the CDR3 is TGTGCCATCAGTGATAGGGGCAGGGGATACACTGAAGCTTTCTTT.

The V gene is TRBV5-1, the J gene TRBJ2-7; 7 positions agree with TRBD2. The CDR3 is 12 amino acids. J was trimmed by 6 bases and V by 4 bases; bases with no gene match: 4. Germline assignment: CDR1 SGHRS and CDR2 YFSETQ. CDR3: CASSETSSEQYF. The CDR3 region has the DNA TGCGCCAGCAGCGAGACTAGCTCCGAGCAGTACTTC.

This CDR3 reads CASLAPMAGGTFSNQPQHF. CDR3 in DNA: TGTGCCAGTTTGGCCCCCATGGCAGGGGGCACATTTAGCAATCAGCCCCAGCATTTT. The J gene is TRBJ1-5, the V gene TRBV19, with 8 bases identical to TRBD1. This CDR3 contains 19 residues. After removal of 8 bases from V and 0 bases from J, the junction contained 18 bases not matched to a gene. Germline CDR1 reads LNHDA; CDR2 reads SQIVND (reference sequence).

This clone was recorded a few times. This chain joins TRBV6-1 and TRBJ2-3, with 11 bases that match TRBD2. The CDR3 has 19 amino acids. CDR1 is MNHNS and CDR2 is SASEGT in the germline V gene. V was clipped by 2 bases and J by 1 base; unmatched bases: 11. CDR3 coding DNA: TGTGCCAGCAGTGAATCACTAGCGGGAGCGGGCGGCGGCACAGATACGCAGTATTTT. Translated: CASSESLAGAGGGTDTQYF.

The chain combines TRBV7-9 with TRBJ2-7; tentative D call: TRBD2 (5 bases). Germline V lookup: CDR1 SEHNR, CDR2 FQNEAQ (reference sequence). V dropped 1 base and J dropped 4 bases, with 8 bases sitting between them. This CDR3 region has 13 residues. CDR3 DNA: TGTGCCAGCAGCTTAGGGGAGAGGTACGAGCAGTACTTC. It specifies CASSLGERYEQYF.